This T cell receptor beta chain appears in the sequencing data of a study of graft-versus-host responses after intestinal transplantation. Germline V gene data show CDR1 as SGHTA and CDR2 as FQGTGA. V shed 6 bases and J 3 bases; nucleotides not matched to a gene: 4. The CDR3 is 13 amino acids. In regard to this clone: Its antigen remains unidentified.

Here immunoSEQ multiplex PCR was the method, and the copy in TCRdb shows in-frame clones only, minus some. The sample includes 80,000 to 95,000 clones, around 90% of them seen just once. The chain joins TRBV7-3 to TRBJ2-5; TRBD1 aligns across 7 bases. The sample in question was unstimulated CD8+ T cells sorted from spleen or lymph node cells, obtained before intestinal transplant. This receptor was taken from a human donor who received an intestinal transplant. The CDR3 spells CASRGTAEETQYF. The DNA of the CDR3 is TGTGCCAGCAGGGGGACAGCTGAAGAGACCCAGTACTTC. The full variable domain, in which reference TRBV7-3 and TRBJ2-5 provide the parts outside the CDR3, is GAGVSQTPSNKVTEKGKYVELRCDPISGHTALYWYRQSLGQGPEFLIYFQGTGAADDSGLPNDRFFAVRPEGSVSTLKIQRTERGDSAVYLCASRGTAEETQYFGPGTRLLVL.